This passage covers 30 T cell receptor beta chains from one sample sequenced in a study of blood T cell repertoires in COVID-19. The data were produced by immunoSEQ multiplex PCR, yet TCRdb's version contains in-frame clones alone and is incomplete. In the table there are roughly 230,000 clones, nearly 90% of which are singletons. Sequenced input: peripheral blood. Receptor source: a woman between 40 and 55 years old who had recovered from COVID-19.

The chain joins TRBV9 to TRBJ2-4, with a tentative D call TRBD2 (5 bases). Germline loops: CDR1 SGDLS, CDR2 YYNGEE. The CDR3 consists of 15 residues. The ends were cut back, 0 bases at V and 6 bases at J, with 13 bases in the middle. The CDR3 is CASSVAINEGNIQYF. DNA of the CDR3: TGTGCCAGCAGCGTAGCTATCAATGAGGGAAACATTCAGTACTTC.

V gene TRBV11-3 combines with J gene TRBJ2-7, with 7 positions matching TRBD2. V trimming: 3 bases; J trimming: 2 bases; junction bases outside the gene matches: 4. The length of the CDR3 is 14 residues. In germline, CDR1 is SGHNT, CDR2 YENEEA. CDR3 nucleotide sequence: TGTGCCAGCAGCTTGGGGGAGGGAGCCTACGAGCAGTACGTC. Protein product: CASSLGEGAYEQYV.

This clone occurred a few times. The genes are TRBV13 and TRBJ2-7; tentative D call: TRBD1 (6 bases). CDR1 PRHDT and CDR2 FYEKMQ come from the germline V gene (reference sequence). Trimming shortened V by 0 bases and J by 5 bases, and 11 bases separated the two germline ends. The CDR3 length is 14 residues. CDR3 in DNA: TGTGCCAGCAGCTTAGGACAGGGAAAGGACGAGCAGTACTTC. As protein: CASSLGQGKDEQYF.

This clone was observed once. The chain employs TRBV3-1 (or the pseudogene TRBV3-2) and TRBJ2-3; 8 nucleotides agree with TRBD2. V lost 3 bases to trimming and J lost 1 base; unmatched junction nucleotides: 6. CDR1 is LGHDT and CDR2 is YNNKEL in the germline V gene (reference sequence). The CDR3 runs 16 residues. The CDR3 DNA is TGTGCCAGCAGCCATTTTAGGCGGGGGGGCACAGATACGCAGTATTTT. Translation gives CASSHFRRGGTDTQYF.

The chain employs TRBV12-3 or TRBV12-4 and TRBJ2-7; a possible D gene is TRBD2 (6 bases). With 3 bases removed from V and 10 bases from J, the gap between germline ends came to 16 bases. There are 13 residues in the CDR3. The CDR3 DNA is TGTGCCAGCAGTTTGGGTGGAGGGTACCAACAGTACGTC. This translates into CASSLGGGYQQYV.

This clone was seen only a few times. The genes are TRBV10-1 and TRBJ1-1; D remains unclear. V was pared by 0 bases and J by 4 bases, with 9 bases between. The germline CDR1 and CDR2 sequences are WNHNN and SYGVQD (reference sequence). The CDR3 length is 14 residues. As DNA, the CDR3 is TGCGCCAGCAGTGAGTCGCCAGGCACCACTGAAGCTTTCTTT. This sequence encodes CASSESPGTTEAFF.

The chain has TRBV11-3 and TRBJ2-7, with TRBD2 as a possible D gene (5 bases). Trimming pared 5 bases from V and 6 bases from J, leaving 11 bases between. Looked up from germline, CDR1 is SGHNT and CDR2 is YENEEA. The CDR3 has 12 amino acids. Here the CDR3 reads CASSRGSGEQYF. CDR3 nucleotides: TGTGCCAGCAGCAGAGGGTCAGGCGAGCAGTACTTC. The entire variable domain, with the rest obtained from reference TRBV11-3 and TRBJ2-7, is as follows: EAGVVQSPRYKIIEKKQPVAFWCNPISGHNTLYWYLQNLGQGPELLIRYENEEAVDDSQLPKDRFSAERLKGVDSTLKIQPAELGDSAVYLCASSRGSGEQYFGPGTRLTVT.

CDR3 sequence reads: CASSPWTGFGSPLHF. In DNA, the CDR3 is TGTGCCAGCAGTCCCTGGACAGGGTTCGGATCACCCCTCCACTTT. The rearrangement links TRBV27 to TRBJ1-6, with TRBD1 matching 8 bases. Trimming cost V 5 bases and J 10 bases; bases outside gene matches: 10. The CDR3 covers 15 residues. CDR1 and CDR2 (germline): MNHEY, SMNVEV (reference sequence).

V and J are TRBV6-2 or TRBV6-3 and TRBJ2-2; TRBD1 matches at 9 bases. The CDR3 covers 15 residues. Unmatched junction bases numbered 8, after V lost 6 bases and J lost 6 bases. Germline CDR1 reads MNHEY; CDR2 reads SVGEGT. CDR3 region: CASSPNRGRPGELFF. CDR3 bases: TGTGCCAGCAGCCCCAACAGGGGGCGCCCCGGGGAGCTGTTTTTT.

The chain joins TRBV28 to TRBJ1-3; weak D call: TRBD1 (6 bases). CDR1 MDHEN and CDR2 SYDVKM come from the germline V gene. V lost 2 bases and J lost 4, with 12 bases in between. The CDR3 has 15 amino acids. CDR3 residues: CASSLGGGTGNTIYF. The CDR3 nucleotides read TGTGCCAGCAGTTTAGGCGGGGGCACGGGAAACACCATATATTTT.

With regard to this clone: At one end the junction does not follow the germline gene, possibly because of a read error. The chain combines TRBV5-1 with TRBJ2-5, with D unclear. CDR3 length: 14 residues. CDR1 and CDR2 (germline): SGHRS, YFSETQ. The CDR3 region is CASTLSQREETQYF. The CDR3 DNA sequence: TGCGCCAGCACCTTGTCCCAAAGAGAAGAGACCCAGTACTTC.

The chain links TRBV2 to TRBJ1-2; D unclear. Germline V gene sequence: CDR1 SNHLY, CDR2 FYNNEI. Trimming took off 3 bases at V and 2 bases at J, with 7 bases between the two ends. The CDR3 sequence is 13 residues long. Here the CDR3 reads CASSDYGNYGYTF. In DNA, the CDR3 is TGTGCCAGCAGTGATTACGGGAACTATGGCTACACCTTC.

The rearrangement links TRBV18 to TRBJ1-4, with D perhaps TRBD1 (5 bases). Germline CDR1 is KGHSH and CDR2 is LQKENI. The CDR3 is 16 amino acids. V was pared by 4 bases and J by 5 bases, with 17 bases between. The CDR3 sequence is CASSRTAEGANEKLFF. The CDR3 nucleotides are TGTGCCAGCTCACGTACGGCAGAAGGGGCAAATGAAAAACTGTTTTTT.

The CDR3, as DNA: TGTGCCAGCGGCGAGCTAGAGTACTACGAGCAGTACTTC. Translated, it gives CASGELEYYEQYF. The J gene is TRBJ2-7, the V gene TRBV6-5, with D unclear. V dropped 8 bases and J dropped 3 bases, with 14 bases sitting between them. This CDR3 region has 13 residues. Per germline, CDR1 MNHEY and CDR2 SVGAGI.

The genes are TRBV9 and TRBJ1-1; D possibly corresponds to TRBD1 (6 bases). The ends were cut back, 3 bases at V and 2 bases at J, with 14 bases in the middle. The CDR3 is made up of 15 amino acids. Germline V gives CDR1 SGDLS, CDR2 YYNGEE. CDR3 in amino acids: CASSASGHSNTEAFF. DNA for the CDR3: TGTGCCAGCAGCGCCTCGGGACACTCTAACACTGAAGCTTTCTTT.

The gene calls are TRBV25-1 and TRBJ2-1, with 13 positions matching TRBD2. Germline CDR1 and CDR2: MGHDK and SYGVNS. With V trimmed by 5 bases and J by 3 bases, 7 bases remained unmatched. The CDR3 extends over 17 amino acids. The CDR3 DNA is TGTGCCAGCAGTAAGACTAGCGGGGGGAGAAACTACAATGAGCAGTTCTTC. Translation gives CASSKTSGGRNYNEQFF.

The chain employs TRBV18 and TRBJ1-5; 8 nucleotides align to TRBD1. CDR3 length: 14 amino acids. V was pared by 4 bases and J by 5 bases, with 4 bases of the junction left unmatched. The V gene's germline CDR1 is KGHSH and CDR2 LQKENI. This CDR3 reads CASSRDRGDQPQHF. DNA for the CDR3: TGTGCCAGCTCACGAGACAGGGGCGATCAGCCCCAGCATTTT.

The gene calls are TRBV7-9 and TRBJ1-1; 10 nucleotides match TRBD1. The CDR3 totals 15 residues. J lost 4 bases, V lost 6 bases, and 8 bases had no gene match. CDR1 and CDR2 from the germline V gene are SEHNR and FQNEAQ (reference sequence). CDR3 residues: CASSTTGGLGTEAFF. Here the CDR3 DNA reads TGTGCCAGCAGTACGACAGGGGGCTTAGGCACTGAAGCTTTCTTT. The full variable domain, in which reference TRBV7-9 and TRBJ1-1 provide the parts outside the CDR3, is DTGVSQNPRHKITKRGQNVTFRCDPISEHNRLYWYRQTLGQGPEFLTYFQNEAQLEKSRLLSDRFSAERPKGSFSTLEIQRTEQGDSAMYLCASSTTGGLGTEAFFGQGTRLTVV.

This clone was observed once. This chain links TRBV10-2 with TRBJ2-3; D perhaps matches TRBD2 (7 bases). Deletions cut 0 bases from V and 3 bases from J, with 10 bases between. CDR3 length: 15 amino acids. CDR1 and CDR2 (germline): WSHSY, SAAADI. This chain's CDR3 is CASSESGGHTDTQYF. DNA for the CDR3: TGCGCCAGCAGTGAGTCGGGGGGGCATACAGATACGCAGTATTTT.

The chain joins TRBV5-6 to TRBJ1-5; no firm D call. Trimming cost V 0 bases and J 6 bases, with 13 bases left between them. Germline values: CDR1 SGHDT, CDR2 YYEEEE. This CDR3 contains 15 residues. The CDR3 loop reads CASSLGRGVTQPQHF. In nucleotides, the CDR3 is TGTGCCAGCAGCTTGGGCCGCGGGGTGACTCAGCCCCAGCATTTT.

The gene calls are TRBV19 and TRBJ2-2; no clear D. This CDR3 has 16 residues. Germline CDR1 reads LNHDA; CDR2 reads SQIVND (reference sequence). V gave up 7 bases and J gave up 1 base, with 16 bases separating them. The DNA of the CDR3 is TGTGCCAGTACCCAACGCGCAACGATGAACACCGGGGAGCTGTTTTTT. Residues: CASTQRATMNTGELFF.

The DNA of the CDR3 is TGTGCCAGTAGTACCACAGGGGGGCCATACGAGCAGTACTTC. Translated, it gives CASSTTGGPYEQYF. The chain has TRBV19 and TRBJ2-7; 8 positions agree with TRBD1. The CDR3 loop spans 14 amino acids. Unmatched junction bases numbered 6, after V lost 4 bases and J lost 4 bases. Germline values: CDR1 LNHDA, CDR2 SQIVND (reference sequence).

V usage is TRBV6-2 or TRBV6-3 and J usage is TRBJ2-2; 9 bases are a match to TRBD2. Germline trimming cut 3 bases from V and 6 bases from J; bases unmatched to any gene: 2. CDR3 size: 14 residues. Per germline, CDR1 MNHEY and CDR2 SVGEGT. The CDR3 coding sequence is TGTGCCAGCAGTTATGGCGGGAGGGCCGGGGAGCTGTTTTTT. This translates into CASSYGGRAGELFF.

This chain joins TRBV18 and TRBJ1-4; D is undetermined. Germline CDR1 reads KGHSH; CDR2 reads LQKENI. With 3 bases removed from V and 4 bases from J, the gap between germline ends came to 9 bases. CDR3 length: 14 residues. The CDR3 region has the DNA TGTGCCAGCTCACCTCGGGTTGGTAATGAAAAACTGTTTTTT. Amino acids: CASSPRVGNEKLFF.

V is TRBV18 and J is TRBJ1-4, with D perhaps matching TRBD1 (6 bases). The CDR3 has 14 amino acids. The V gene lost 3 bases and the J gene lost 8 bases, with 13 bases spanning the gap. Per germline, CDR1 KGHSH and CDR2 LQKENI. The CDR3 is CASSPRDRSEKLFF. CDR3 in DNA: TGTGCCAGCTCACCCCGAGACAGGAGCGAAAAACTGTTTTTT.

The rearrangement uses TRBV19 and TRBJ2-3; 13 bases are a match to TRBD2. The CDR3 has 18 amino acids. Germline CDR1 and CDR2: LNHDA and SQIVND (reference sequence). V lost 6 bases to trimming and J lost 0 bases; unmatched junction nucleotides: 9. In nucleotides, the CDR3 is TGTGCCAGTAGCCAAACTAGCGGGAGGGGCCTTAGCACAGATACGCAGTATTTT. Protein sequence: CASSQTSGRGLSTDTQYF.

The chain has TRBV18 and TRBJ2-7; 8 bases agree with TRBD2. Germline V gives CDR1 KGHSH, CDR2 LQKENI. CDR3 length equals 15 residues. V was clipped by 3 bases and J by 7 bases; unmatched bases: 11. Written as DNA, the CDR3 is TGTGCCAGCTCACCCCCAACGGGGGGGCGAGGGGAGCAGTACTTC. It yields the protein CASSPPTGGRGEQYF.

The chain uses TRBV19 and TRBJ2-4, with TRBD2 matching 7 bases. This CDR3 spans 17 amino acids. The V gene end was trimmed by 3 bases and the J gene end by 0 bases; junction bases not matched to a gene: 8. CDR1 is LNHDA and CDR2 is SQIVND in the germline V gene (reference sequence). The DNA for the CDR3 is TGTGCCAGTAGTATCCTGACGGGGGGAAGAGCCAAAAACATTCAGTACTTC. As protein: CASSILTGGRAKNIQYF.

V gene TRBV3-1 (or the pseudogene TRBV3-2) combines with J gene TRBJ2-1, with TRBD2 matching over 9 bases. The CDR3 has 15 amino acids. The germline gives CDR1 LGHDT, CDR2 YNNKEL (reference sequence). V lost 4 bases to trimming and J lost 6 bases; unmatched junction nucleotides: 7. CDR3 sequence (DNA): TGTGCCAGCAGCCCCAGCGGGGGGTTCGTCAATGAGCAGTTCTTC. Translated, it gives CASSPSGGFVNEQFF.

The gene calls are TRBV9 and TRBJ2-5; 11 bases are shared with TRBD2. This CDR3 is 15 amino acids long. Germline assignment: CDR1 SGDLS and CDR2 YYNGEE. Trimming removed 0 bases from V and 4 bases from J; junction bases left unmatched: 2. The CDR3 protein is CASSVAGTSGETQYF. CDR3 nucleotide sequence: TGTGCCAGCAGCGTAGCTGGGACTAGCGGAGAGACCCAGTACTTC.